Below are 4 T cell receptor beta chains sequenced from a single sample in a study of cytomegalovirus exposure and HLA in healthy donors. Use of 60 Vbeta and 13 Jbeta primers characterized the PCR. Clones were read by immunoSEQ multiplex PCR, and TCRdb kept only the in-frame ones, dropping some. The data contain some 150,000 clones, 80% to 90% of them singletons. Sequenced input: PBMCs. The receptors come from a woman aged 18 to 35 in good health and CMV-seronegative.

The rearrangement joins TRBV5-4 to TRBJ1-2; D not resolved. The CDR3 spans 17 residues. The V end lost 0 bases, the J end lost 3 bases, and 18 bases lay between the germline ends. The germline V gene encodes CDR1 SGHNT and CDR2 YYREEE (reference sequence). CDR3 residues: CASSLASRVVVDYGYTF. The CDR3 nucleotides are TGTGCCAGCAGCTTGGCCTCGAGGGTAGTAGTCGACTATGGCTACACCTTC. Full variable domain (remainder filled in from reference TRBV5-4 and TRBJ1-2): ETGVTQSPTHLIKTRGQQVTLRCSSQSGHNTVSWYQQALGQGPQFIFQYYREEENGRGNFPPRFSGLQFPNYSSELNVNALELDDSALYLCASSLASRVVVDYGYTFGSGTRLTVV.

This chain uses TRBV6-1 with TRBJ2-1; D possibly corresponds to TRBD1 (5 bases). The CDR3 has 13 residues. V lost 4 bases, J lost 2 bases, and 6 bases lay in between. The V gene's germline CDR1 is MNHNS and CDR2 SASEGT. The CDR3 DNA sequence: TGTGCCAGCAGTGGACAGACCTACAATGAGCAGTTCTTC. This encodes CASSGQTYNEQFF.

J is TRBJ1-6 and V is TRBV28, with 9 bases matching TRBD1. The germline V gene has CDR1 MDHEN and CDR2 SYDVKM. With V trimmed by 2 bases and J by 7 bases, 6 bases remained unmatched. The CDR3 has 16 amino acids. CDR3 bases: TGTGCCAGCAGTTTACCTGGGACAGGGCGAAATTCACCCCTCCACTTT. Residues: CASSLPGTGRNSPLHF.

The chain recombines TRBV7-9 with TRBJ2-3; tentatively, D is TRBD2 (6 bases). Between the trimmed V and J ends, which lost 4 bases and 5 bases, there was a span of 19 bases. In germline, CDR1 is SEHNR, CDR2 FQNEAQ (reference sequence). The CDR3 is 16 residues long. The CDR3 DNA sequence: TGTGCCAGCAGCTACCCGCCGTGGCGGGATGAAGATACGCAGTATTTT. Amino acid sequence: CASSYPPWRDEDTQYF.